The rows below give T cell receptor beta chains drawn from one sample of a study of beta chain bispecific antibodies for T cell cancers. TCRdb reprocessed the 5' RACE reads via MiXCR and lists one record per CDR3 protein. The sample records thousands of distinct CDR3 sequences, roughly 2.2% being singletons. The antigens of these receptors remain unknown. Sequencing used T cells from a healthy donor cultured with Jurkat leukemia cells, obtained from a culture containing an anti-CD19 bispecific antibody. Receptors originate from a human donor in good health. Some clones in this sample may be carry-over from other donors' samples. Each CDR3 is given with its conserved first and last residue. D genes are given only for firm matches. Clone size is not always given. Where it is, it says once, few, many or a class for expanded clones.

j_call d_call clone_size v_call cdr3_nt cdr3_aa
TRBJ1-2 TRBD1 few TRBV20-1 TGCAGTGCTCCTACAGGGGGCTACTATGGCTACACCTTC CSAPTGGYYGYTF
TRBJ1-1 TRBD1 medium-sized TRBV5-1 TGCGCCAGCAGCTCGCTCACAGGGGTCGGGACTGAAGCTTTCTTT CASSSLTGVGTEAFF
TRBJ2-1 TRBD2 many TRBV5-1 TGCGCCAGCAGCTATAGCGGGGGGACGATGAATGAGCAGTTCTTC CASSYSGGTMNEQFF
TRBJ2-7 NA many TRBV3-1 TGTGCCAGCAGCCTGGACGAGGGCTACGAGCAGTACTTC CASSLDEGYEQYF
TRBJ1-1 NA many TRBV5-6 TGTGCCAGCAGCCCCACGGGGGATATCACTGAAGCTTTCTTT CASSPTGDITEAFF
TRBJ2-2 TRBD2 many TRBV10-3 TGTGCCATCAGTGAGGAAAGGGGCGGGGGATTTAACACCGGGGAGCTGTTTTTT CAISEERGGGFNTGELFF
TRBJ2-7 TRBD1 many TRBV5-1 TGCGCCAGCAGCCGACAGGGCTCGGATGCGGTGAACGAGCAGTACTTC CASSRQGSDAVNEQYF
TRBJ2-3 NA many TRBV20-1 TGCAGTGCTAGACCTCCGGATACGCAGTATTTT CSARPPDTQYF
TRBJ2-2 NA few TRBV7-7 TGTGCTAGCAGCCCCCGTGCTAGCAGCACCGGGGAGCTGTTTTTT CASSPRASSTGELFF
TRBJ2-7 NA many TRBV20-1 TGCAGTGCTACCAGCCGATCCTACGAGCAGTACTTC CSATSRSYEQYF
TRBJ2-1 NA many TRBV7-8 TGTGCCAGCAGCTTAATGGGATCGGACGTCGATGAGCAGTTCTTC CASSLMGSDVDEQFF
TRBJ1-1 NA medium-sized TRBV5-1 TGCGCCAGTGGGAACGACATGAACACTGAAGCTTTCTTT CASGNDMNTEAFF
TRBJ2-1 NA medium-sized TRBV5-1 TGCGCCAGCAGCTTGGGTGGGACGGTCTCCTACAATGAGCAGTTCTTC CASSLGGTVSYNEQFF
TRBJ2-7 NA few TRBV12-3/TRBV12-4 TGTGCCAGCAGTTCCCTTGTCGCTCACTCCTACGAGCAGTACTTC CASSSLVAHSYEQYF
TRBJ2-7 TRBD2 medium-sized TRBV11-2 TGTGCCAGCAGCCAGGGTAGCGGGGGGCCTCTCTCCTACGAGCAGTACTTC CASSQGSGGPLSYEQYF
TRBJ2-1 NA many TRBV27 TGTGCCACCGGGGCAGCCCTCTCCTACAATGAGCAGTTCTTC CATGAALSYNEQFF
TRBJ1-1 NA many TRBV29-1 TGCAGCGTGACGGGGGCAGGGAATTTCGGCACTGAAGCTTTCTTT CSVTGAGNFGTEAFF
TRBJ2-1 NA many TRBV20-1 TGCAGTGCGGCCCCTAGGAATCTCTACAATGAGCAGTTCTTC CSAAPRNLYNEQFF
TRBJ2-7 NA many TRBV10-3 TGTGCCATCAGTGACGGCTACGAGCAGTACTTC CAISDGYEQYF
TRBJ2-2 NA many TRBV9 TGTGCCAGCAGCGTAGCACAGAACACCGGGGAGCTGTTTTTT CASSVAQNTGELFF
TRBJ2-3 NA many TRBV7-9 TGTGCCAGCAGCGTAGACACAGATACGCAGTATTTT CASSVDTDTQYF
TRBJ2-7 TRBD1 few TRBV7-9 TGTGCCAGCAGCTCGACTCAGGACAGGGGGGACGAGCAGTACTTC CASSSTQDRGDEQYF
TRBJ1-5 NA many TRBV28 TGTGCCAGCAGAGGGGTTCAGCCCCAGCATTTT CASRGVQPQHF
TRBJ1-1 TRBD1 medium-sized TRBV6-6 TGTGCCAGCAGTCCGCGGACAGGGGGCACTGAAGCTTTCTTT CASSPRTGGTEAFF
TRBJ2-1 TRBD2 many TRBV18 TGTGCCAGCTCACCTCCGGGACTAGCCGTCTCTGAGCAGTTCTTC CASSPPGLAVSEQFF
TRBJ2-1 TRBD2 few TRBV5-4 TGTGCCAGCAGCCTCGGGACTAGCAGATACAATGAGCAGTTCTTC CASSLGTSRYNEQFF
TRBJ2-7 NA many TRBV12-3/TRBV12-4 TGTGCCAGCAGATTAGGAGGCAGCTCCTACGAGCAGTACTTC CASRLGGSSYEQYF
TRBJ1-6 NA many TRBV3-1 TGTGCCAGCAGCCCTACGGACACGGATGTTAATTCACCCCTCCACTTT CASSPTDTDVNSPLHF
TRBJ2-1 TRBD1 many TRBV7-9 TGTGCCAGCAGCTTTAGGGACAGGCTAGGCAATGAGCAGTTCTTC CASSFRDRLGNEQFF
TRBJ1-2 NA few TRBV19 TGTGCCAGTAGGCCTACGGATACCTATGGCTACACCTTC CASRPTDTYGYTF
TRBJ1-1 TRBD1 many TRBV28 TGTGCCAGCAGTTCGACAGGGTACACTGAAGCTTTCTTT CASSSTGYTEAFF
TRBJ2-2 NA many TRBV28 TGTGCCAGCAGTCACCTGGACAGACCGAACACCGGGGAGCTGTTTTTT CASSHLDRPNTGELFF
TRBJ2-5 TRBD1 many TRBV5-1 TGCGCCAGCAGTGAAACAGGGGGCTACGAGACCCAGTACTTC CASSETGGYETQYF
TRBJ2-2 NA few TRBV11-2 TGTGCCAGCAGGCAGTACACCGGGGAGCTGTTTTTT CASRQYTGELFF
TRBJ2-7 NA many TRBV2 TGTGCCAGCAGCAAGCGGCTGTCGTCCTACGAGCAGTACTTC CASSKRLSSYEQYF
TRBJ2-3 TRBD1 NA TRBV7-9 TGTGCCAGCAGCCCACACCCTCTGAAAACAGGGGGCAGAGATACGCAGTATTTT CASSPHPLKTGGRDTQYF
TRBJ2-3 NA many TRBV20-1 TGCAGTGCTCTCGATCCCGGCTGGGGTGGCACAGATACGCAGTATTTT CSALDPGWGGTDTQYF
TRBJ1-4 NA many TRBV4-1 TGCGCCAGCAGCCAAGCAGGGGCGCGTGAAAAACTGTTTTTT CASSQAGAREKLFF
TRBJ2-5 NA many TRBV3-1 TGTGCCAGCAGCCAAGATCGAGCGAACCAAGAGACCCAGTACTTC CASSQDRANQETQYF
TRBJ1-2 NA many TRBV21-1 TGTGCCCCGAGGAAGGGGTTGGTCTATGGCTACACCTTC CAPRKGLVYGYTF
TRBJ2-7 NA medium-sized TRBV20-1 TGCAGTGCTAGAGGGAGCTCCTACGAGCAGTACTTC CSARGSSYEQYF
TRBJ2-1 TRBD2 many TRBV5-4 TGTGCCAGCAGCTCCCCCACTAGCGGGCACAATGAGCAGTTCTTC CASSSPTSGHNEQFF
TRBJ2-1 TRBD2 many TRBV12-3/TRBV12-4 TGTGCCAGCAGCCCCTCGACTAGCGGGGGATACTACAATGAGCAGTTCTTC CASSPSTSGGYYNEQFF
TRBJ1-6 NA many TRBV11-2 TGTGCCAGCAGGGACCCGGACGAAGGACTCTATAATTCACCCCTCCACTTT CASRDPDEGLYNSPLHF
TRBJ2-2 TRBD1 few TRBV5-8 TGTGCCAGCAGCTTTTTACAGGACAGGGGAGGCACCGGGGAGCTGTTTTTT CASSFLQDRGGTGELFF
TRBJ1-2 TRBD1 medium-sized TRBV5-1 TGCGCCAGCAGCTTACAAACAGGGGGCGAGAGCGGTGGCTACACCTTC CASSLQTGGESGGYTF
TRBJ1-2 NA many TRBV6-6 TGTGCCAGCAGTTACCTTATGTCCGACTATGGCTACACCTTC CASSYLMSDYGYTF
TRBJ2-3 TRBD2 many TRBV27 TGTGCCAGCAGTGGGCCTAGCGGGGGGAGGACAGATACGCAGTATTTT CASSGPSGGRTDTQYF
TRBJ2-5 TRBD1 few TRBV19 TGTGCCAGTAGTGACCGCCGACAGGGAGAGACCCAGTACTTC CASSDRRQGETQYF
TRBJ2-2 NA many TRBV14 TGTGCCAGCAGCCAAGAAGCAGGGACGAACACCGGGGAGCTGTTTTTT CASSQEAGTNTGELFF
TRBJ2-7 NA many TRBV3-1 TGTGCCAGCAGCCCTGACAAACGGATCTACGAGCAGTACTTC CASSPDKRIYEQYF
TRBJ1-1 NA many TRBV7-3 TGTGCCAGCACTAATAAGGGATGGGCTGAAGCTTTCTTT CASTNKGWAEAFF
TRBJ2-1 NA many TRBV4-2 TGTGCCAGCAGCTTGGTTTTGGGGGGATCAGGTGAGCAGTTCTTC CASSLVLGGSGEQFF